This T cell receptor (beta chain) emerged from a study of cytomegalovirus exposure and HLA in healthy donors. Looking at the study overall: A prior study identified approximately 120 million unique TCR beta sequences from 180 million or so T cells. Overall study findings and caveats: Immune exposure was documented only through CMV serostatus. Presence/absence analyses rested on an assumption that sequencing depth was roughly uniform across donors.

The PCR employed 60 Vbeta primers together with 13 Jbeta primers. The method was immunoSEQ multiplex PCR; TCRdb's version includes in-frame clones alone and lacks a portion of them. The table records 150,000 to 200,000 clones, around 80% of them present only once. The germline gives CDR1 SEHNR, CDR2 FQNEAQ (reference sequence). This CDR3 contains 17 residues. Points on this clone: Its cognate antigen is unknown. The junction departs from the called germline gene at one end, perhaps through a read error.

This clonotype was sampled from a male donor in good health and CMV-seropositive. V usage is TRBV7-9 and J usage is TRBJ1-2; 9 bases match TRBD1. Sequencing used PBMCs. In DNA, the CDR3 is TGTTCCAGCAGCTCGCCGGACAGGGGAATTGAGAACTATGGCTACACCTTC. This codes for CSSSSPDRGIENYGYTF.